These T cell receptor beta chains were read from a single sample in a study of CD8 T cells in Susac syndrome. TCRdb redid the calling of the immunoSEQ multiplex PCR reads with MiXCR, one entry per CDR3 protein. In the table there are under 200,000 distinct CDR3 sequences, roughly 95% of which are singletons. The sample was CD4+ T cells from PBMCs. The receptors shown here come from a human donor with Susac syndrome. The CDR3 runs from the conserved cysteine through the conserved F or W. Fields, in order: D gene, J gene, V gene, clone size, CDR3 DNA, CDR3 protein. D genes are given only for firm matches. Clone size, where shown, is once, few, many, or a class for clones that have expanded.

D: TRBD1; J: TRBJ1-1; V: TRBV3-1; size: NA; DNA: TGTGCCAGCAGCCAAGTAACAGGGGCTGAAGCTTTCTTT; CDR3: CASSQVTGAEAFF
D: NA; J: TRBJ2-7; V: TRBV29-1; size: NA; DNA: TGCAGCGTTGGGGTCGGCGGAGCCTACGAGCAGTACTTC; CDR3: CSVGVGGAYEQYF
D: NA; J: TRBJ1-1; V: TRBV21-1; size: NA; DNA: TGTGCCAGCAGCATGGGAGGCAGAGAAGCTTTCTTT; CDR3: CASSMGGREAFF
D: TRBD1; J: TRBJ1-2; V: TRBV23-1; size: NA; DNA: TGCGCCAGCAGTCACAGGGGAGGACAGGGCTACTATGGCTACACCTTC; CDR3: CASSHRGGQGYYGYTF
D: NA; J: TRBJ1-4; V: TRBV29-1; size: NA; DNA: TGCAGCGTTTCAGGGGTATTCGGGGGTGAAAAACTGTTTTTT; CDR3: CSVSGVFGGEKLFF
D: TRBD2; J: TRBJ2-7; V: TRBV6-2/TRBV6-3; size: NA; DNA: TGTGCCAGCAGTCCCTCAGCTTTTAGCGGGAGCCTCAGGTACGAGCAGTACTTC; CDR3: CASSPSAFSGSLRYEQYF
D: NA; J: TRBJ1-6; V: TRBV6-5; size: NA; DNA: TGTGCCAGCAGTTACTCCGGACAGACGGTTTCACCCCTCCACTTT; CDR3: CASSYSGQTVSPLHF
D: NA; J: TRBJ2-1; V: TRBV6-1; size: NA; DNA: TGTGCCAGCGCCTCGAGCTCCTACAATGAGCAGTTCTTC; CDR3: CASASSSYNEQFF
D: NA; J: TRBJ2-1; V: TRBV5-6; size: NA; DNA: TGTGCCCGAGACAATGAGCAGTTCTTC; CDR3: CARDNEQFF
D: TRBD2; J: TRBJ2-1; V: TRBV7-9; size: NA; DNA: TGTGCCAGCAGCTCGAGCATCGGGGGGTGGGGTGAGCAGTTCTTC; CDR3: CASSSSIGGWGEQFF
D: NA; J: TRBJ1-2; V: TRBV30; size: NA; DNA: TGTGCCTTTGGGGGTCCGTCAGGTGGCTACACCTTC; CDR3: CAFGGPSGGYTF
D: NA; J: TRBJ2-1; V: TRBV28; size: NA; DNA: TGTGCCAGCAGTCCCGTGGCTAGCTCAAGGGATGAGCAGTTCTTC; CDR3: CASSPVASSRDEQFF
D: TRBD1; J: TRBJ2-6; V: TRBV4-1; size: NA; DNA: TGCGCCAGCAGCCAAGACCGGGACAGGGGAGCCTCTGGGGCCAACGTCCTGACTTTC; CDR3: CASSQDRDRGASGANVLTF
D: NA; J: TRBJ1-5; V: TRBV19; size: NA; DNA: TGTGCCAGTAGTATAGAACGAGGGCCCCAGCATTTT; CDR3: CASSIERGPQHF
D: TRBD1; J: TRBJ2-2; V: TRBV27; size: NA; DNA: TGTGCCAGCAGTTTCCTACTCCACGGGACAGCGAACACCGGGGAGCTGTTTTTT; CDR3: CASSFLLHGTANTGELFF
D: NA; J: TRBJ2-1; V: TRBV5-4; size: NA; DNA: TGTGCCAGCAAGGGCAGGGGGGTCGATGAGCAGTTCTTC; CDR3: CASKGRGVDEQFF
D: TRBD1; J: TRBJ1-1; V: TRBV18; size: few; DNA: TGTGCCAGCTCACCAGGACAGGGAGGCACTGAAGCTTTCTTT; CDR3: CASSPGQGGTEAFF
D: NA; J: TRBJ1-5; V: TRBV7-9; size: NA; DNA: TGTGCCAGCAGCCCCCTATGGAGCGATCAGCCCCAGCATTTT; CDR3: CASSPLWSDQPQHF
D: NA; J: TRBJ1-6; V: TRBV5-6; size: NA; DNA: TGTGCCAGCACCTCTACAGATGGGGTTTCACCCCTCCACTTT; CDR3: CASTSTDGVSPLHF
D: NA; J: TRBJ2-1; V: TRBV24-1; size: NA; DNA: TGTGCCACCAGGGTCTCGAATGAGCAGTTCTTC; CDR3: CATRVSNEQFF
D: NA; J: TRBJ1-3; V: TRBV5-1; size: NA; DNA: TGCGCCAGCAGCTCCGGAGGGGTGGCTGGAAACACCATATATTTT; CDR3: CASSSGGVAGNTIYF
D: NA; J: TRBJ1-1; V: TRBV20-1; size: once; DNA: TGCAGTGCTAGAGGACAGAGAGGGACTGAAGCTTTCTTT; CDR3: CSARGQRGTEAFF
D: TRBD2; J: TRBJ2-2; V: TRBV9; size: NA; DNA: TGTGCCAGCAGCGTAGCTCGAGGGACTAGCGGTACCGGGGAGCTGTTTTTT; CDR3: CASSVARGTSGTGELFF